This note documents a single T cell receptor beta chain sequence. CDR3 length: 16 amino acids. Germline-derived CDR1 and CDR2 are SGHAT and FQNNGV. J gave up 0 bases and V 5 bases, and 5 bases lay outside the gene matches. The sample comes from a study of technical replicates of blood from a handful of donors. Using immunoSEQ multiplex PCR, the repertoire was profiled, and TCRdb retains in-frame clones only, with some absent. This table holds roughly 71,000 clones, roughly 95% found once. Sequencing input: T cells isolated from PBMCs. The sequence was collected from a human donor in good health. V and J are TRBV11-2 and TRBJ2-4; TRBD1 matches at 9 bases. The CDR3 region is CASSKPGQGAKNIQYF. Here the CDR3 DNA reads TGTGCCAGCAGCAAACCGGGACAGGGAGCCAAAAACATTCAGTACTTC.